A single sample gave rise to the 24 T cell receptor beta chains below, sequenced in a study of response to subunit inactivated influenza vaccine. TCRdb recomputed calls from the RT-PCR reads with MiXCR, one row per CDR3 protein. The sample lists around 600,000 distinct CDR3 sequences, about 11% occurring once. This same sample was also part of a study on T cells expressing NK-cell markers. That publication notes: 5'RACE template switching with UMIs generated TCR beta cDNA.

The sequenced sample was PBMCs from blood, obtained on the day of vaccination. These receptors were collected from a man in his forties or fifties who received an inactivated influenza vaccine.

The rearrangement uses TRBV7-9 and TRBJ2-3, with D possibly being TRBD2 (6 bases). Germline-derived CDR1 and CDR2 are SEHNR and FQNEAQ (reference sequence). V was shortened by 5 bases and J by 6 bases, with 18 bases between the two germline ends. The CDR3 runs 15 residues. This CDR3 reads CASSTRRASTDTQYF. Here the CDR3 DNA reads TGTGCCAGCAGCACGAGGAGGGCGTCTACCGATACGCAGTATTTT. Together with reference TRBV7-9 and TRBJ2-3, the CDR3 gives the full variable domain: DTGVSQNPRHKITKRGQNVTFRCDPISEHNRLYWYRQTLGQGPEFLTYFQNEAQLEKSRLLSDRFSAERPKGSFSTLEIQRTEQGDSAMYLCASSTRRASTDTQYFGPGTRLTVL.

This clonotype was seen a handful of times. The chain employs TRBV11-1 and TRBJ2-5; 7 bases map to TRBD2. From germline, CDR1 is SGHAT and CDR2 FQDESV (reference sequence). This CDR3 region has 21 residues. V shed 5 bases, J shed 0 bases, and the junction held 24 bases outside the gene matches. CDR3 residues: CASSPKPPFWGGDYYQETQYF. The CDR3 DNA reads TGTGCCAGCAGCCCCAAACCTCCCTTTTGGGGGGGTGACTACTACCAAGAGACCCAGTACTTC.

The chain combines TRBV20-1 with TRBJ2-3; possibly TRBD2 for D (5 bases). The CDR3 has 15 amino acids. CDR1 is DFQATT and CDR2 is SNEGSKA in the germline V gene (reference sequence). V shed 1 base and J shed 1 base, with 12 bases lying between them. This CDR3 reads CSARALGVGTDTQYF. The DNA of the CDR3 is TGCAGTGCTAGAGCACTCGGGGTCGGCACAGATACGCAGTATTTT.

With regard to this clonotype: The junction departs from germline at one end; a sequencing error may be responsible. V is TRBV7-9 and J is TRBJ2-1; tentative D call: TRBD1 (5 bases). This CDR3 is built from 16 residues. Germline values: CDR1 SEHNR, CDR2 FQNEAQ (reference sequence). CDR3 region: CDSSSPQEPVPNEQFF. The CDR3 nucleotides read TGTGACAGCAGCTCGCCACAGGAACCGGTCCCCAATGAGCAGTTCTTC.

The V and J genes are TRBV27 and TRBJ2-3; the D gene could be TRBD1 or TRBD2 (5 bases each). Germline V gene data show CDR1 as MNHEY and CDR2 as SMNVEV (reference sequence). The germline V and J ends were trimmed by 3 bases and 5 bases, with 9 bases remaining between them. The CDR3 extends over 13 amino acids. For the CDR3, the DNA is TGTGCCAGCAGTTTTATTGGGGGAGATACGCAGTATTTT. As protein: CASSFIGGDTQYF.

The CDR3 DNA reads as TGTGCCAGCAGTTATTTGAGCAATGAGCAGTTCTTC. Translation: CASSYLSNEQFF. The chain links TRBV6-2 or TRBV6-3 to TRBJ2-1; no clear D. V was pared by 3 bases and J by 6 bases, with 6 bases between. This CDR3 is 12 amino acids long. Germline lookup yields CDR1 MNHEY and CDR2 SVGEGT.

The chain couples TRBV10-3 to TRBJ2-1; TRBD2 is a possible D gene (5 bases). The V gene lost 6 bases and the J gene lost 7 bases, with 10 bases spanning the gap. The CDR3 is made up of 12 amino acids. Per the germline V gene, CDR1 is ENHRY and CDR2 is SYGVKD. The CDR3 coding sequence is TGTGCCATCAGCCCCGGGGATAATGAGCAGTTCTTC. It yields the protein CAISPGDNEQFF.

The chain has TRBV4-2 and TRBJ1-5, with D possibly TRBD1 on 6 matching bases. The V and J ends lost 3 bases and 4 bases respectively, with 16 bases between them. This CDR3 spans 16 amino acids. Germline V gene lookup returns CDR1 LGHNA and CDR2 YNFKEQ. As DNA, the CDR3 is TGTGCCAGCAGCCAGGGCGGGACAATAGGGAATCAGCCCCAGCATTTT. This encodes CASSQGGTIGNQPQHF.

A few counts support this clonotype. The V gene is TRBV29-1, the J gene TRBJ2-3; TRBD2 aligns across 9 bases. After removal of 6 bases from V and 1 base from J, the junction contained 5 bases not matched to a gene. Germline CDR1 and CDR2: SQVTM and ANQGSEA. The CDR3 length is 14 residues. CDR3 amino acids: CSVGSGSGTDTQYF. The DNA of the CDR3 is TGCAGCGTGGGTAGCGGGAGTGGCACAGATACGCAGTATTTT.

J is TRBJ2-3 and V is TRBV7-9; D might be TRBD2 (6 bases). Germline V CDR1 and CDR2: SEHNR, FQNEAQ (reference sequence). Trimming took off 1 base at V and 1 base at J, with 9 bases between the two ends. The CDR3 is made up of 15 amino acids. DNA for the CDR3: TGTGCCAGCAGCTTAGGGGACTTACGCACAGATACGCAGTATTTT. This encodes CASSLGDLRTDTQYF.

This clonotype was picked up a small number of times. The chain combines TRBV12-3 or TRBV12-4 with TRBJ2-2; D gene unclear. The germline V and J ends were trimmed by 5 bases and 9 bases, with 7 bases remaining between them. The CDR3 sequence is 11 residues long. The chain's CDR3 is CASSAGWELFF. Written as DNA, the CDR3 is TGTGCCAGCAGTGCCGGATGGGAGCTGTTTTTT.

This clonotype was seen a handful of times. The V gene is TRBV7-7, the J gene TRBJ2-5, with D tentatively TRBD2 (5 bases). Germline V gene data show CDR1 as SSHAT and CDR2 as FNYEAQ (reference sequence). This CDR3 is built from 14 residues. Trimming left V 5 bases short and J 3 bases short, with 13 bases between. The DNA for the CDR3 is TGTGCCAGCAGCCTACTAGGAGCTGAAGAGACCCAGTACTTC. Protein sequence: CASSLLGAEETQYF.

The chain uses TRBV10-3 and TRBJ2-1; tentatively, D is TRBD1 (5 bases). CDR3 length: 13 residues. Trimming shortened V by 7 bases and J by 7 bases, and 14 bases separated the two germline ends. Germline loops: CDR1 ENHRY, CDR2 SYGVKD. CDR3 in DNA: TGTGCCATCACGGGCGCAGGGTGGAATGAGCAGTTCTTC. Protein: CAITGAGWNEQFF.

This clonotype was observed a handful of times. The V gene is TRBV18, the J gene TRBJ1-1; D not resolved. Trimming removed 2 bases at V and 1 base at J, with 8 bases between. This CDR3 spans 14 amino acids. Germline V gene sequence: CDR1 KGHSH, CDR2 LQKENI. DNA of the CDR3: TGTGCCAGCTCACCAGGGAGTGGGAACACTGAAGCTTTCTTT. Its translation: CASSPGSGNTEAFF.

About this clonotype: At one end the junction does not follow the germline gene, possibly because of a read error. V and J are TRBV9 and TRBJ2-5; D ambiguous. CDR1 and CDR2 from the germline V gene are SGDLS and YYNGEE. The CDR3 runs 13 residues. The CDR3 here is CASSAHHHETQYF. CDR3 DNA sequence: TGTGCCAGCAGCGCCCACCACCATGAGACCCAGTACTTC.

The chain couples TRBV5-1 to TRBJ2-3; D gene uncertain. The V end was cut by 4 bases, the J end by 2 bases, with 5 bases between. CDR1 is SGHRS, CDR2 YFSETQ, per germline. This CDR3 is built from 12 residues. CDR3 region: CASSAITDTQYF. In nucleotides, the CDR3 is TGCGCCAGCAGCGCCATCACAGATACGCAGTATTTT.

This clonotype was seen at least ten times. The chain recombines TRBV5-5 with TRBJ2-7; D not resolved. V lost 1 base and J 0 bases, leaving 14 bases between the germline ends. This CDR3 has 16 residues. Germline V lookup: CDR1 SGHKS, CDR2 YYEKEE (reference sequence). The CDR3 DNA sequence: TGTGCCAGCAGCTTGAGTCGTAACCGGATCTCCTACGAGCAGTACTTC. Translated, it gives CASSLSRNRISYEQYF. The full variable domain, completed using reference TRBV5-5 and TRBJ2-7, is DAGVTQSPTHLIKTRGQQVTLRCSPISGHKSVSWYQQVLGQGPQFIFQYYEKEERGRGNFPDRFSARQFPNYSSELNVNALLLGDSALYLCASSLSRNRISYEQYFGPGTRLTVT.

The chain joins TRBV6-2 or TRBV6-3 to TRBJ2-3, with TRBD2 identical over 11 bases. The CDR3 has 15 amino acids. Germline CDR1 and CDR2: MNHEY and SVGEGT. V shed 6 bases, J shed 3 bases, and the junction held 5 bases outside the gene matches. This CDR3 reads CASRLAGDLTDTQYF. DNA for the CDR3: TGTGCCAGCAGACTAGCGGGAGACTTAACAGATACGCAGTATTTT.

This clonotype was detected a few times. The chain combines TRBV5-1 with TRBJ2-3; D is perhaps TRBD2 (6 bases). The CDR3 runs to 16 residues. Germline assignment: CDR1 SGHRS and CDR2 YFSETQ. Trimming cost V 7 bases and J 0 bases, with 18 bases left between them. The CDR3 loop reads CASGLWGTSSTDTQYF. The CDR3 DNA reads TGCGCCAGCGGGCTCTGGGGGACTTCTAGCACAGATACGCAGTATTTT.

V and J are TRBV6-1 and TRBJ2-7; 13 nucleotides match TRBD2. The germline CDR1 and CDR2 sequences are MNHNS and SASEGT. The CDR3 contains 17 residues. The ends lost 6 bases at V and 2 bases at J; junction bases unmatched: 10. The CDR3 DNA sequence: TGTGCCAGCAGGCCCCCGTCCGGGACTAGCGGGGCCTACGAGCAGTACTTC. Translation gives CASRPPSGTSGAYEQYF.

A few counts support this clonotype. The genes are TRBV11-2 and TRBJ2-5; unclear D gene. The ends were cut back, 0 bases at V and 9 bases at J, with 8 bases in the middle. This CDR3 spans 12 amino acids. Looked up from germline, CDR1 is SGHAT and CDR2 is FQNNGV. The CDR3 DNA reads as TGTGCCAGCAGCTTAGACCCGCGGTCCCAGTACTTC. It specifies CASSLDPRSQYF.

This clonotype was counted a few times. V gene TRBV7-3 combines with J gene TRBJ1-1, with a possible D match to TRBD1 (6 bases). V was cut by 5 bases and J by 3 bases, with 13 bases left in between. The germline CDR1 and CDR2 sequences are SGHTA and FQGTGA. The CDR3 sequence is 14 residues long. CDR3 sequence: CASSAGARDTEAFF. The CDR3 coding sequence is TGTGCCAGCAGCGCAGGGGCAAGGGACACTGAAGCTTTCTTT.

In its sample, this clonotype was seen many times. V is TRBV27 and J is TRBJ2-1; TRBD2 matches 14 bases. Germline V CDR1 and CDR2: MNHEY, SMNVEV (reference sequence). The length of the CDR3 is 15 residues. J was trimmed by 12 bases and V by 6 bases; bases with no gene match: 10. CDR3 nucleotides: TGTGCCAGCAGCCGCGCCGGGACTAGCGGGAGAAGGCAGTTCTTC. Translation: CASSRAGTSGRRQFF.

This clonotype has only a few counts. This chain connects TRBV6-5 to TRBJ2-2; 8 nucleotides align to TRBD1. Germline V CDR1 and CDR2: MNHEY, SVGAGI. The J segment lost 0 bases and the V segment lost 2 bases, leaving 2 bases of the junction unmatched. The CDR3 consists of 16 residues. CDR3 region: CASSYQGATNTGELFF. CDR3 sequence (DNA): TGTGCCAGCAGTTACCAGGGGGCAACGAACACCGGGGAGCTGTTTTTT.